The TCR beta chain described here comes from a study of CD8 T cells in ankylosing spondylitis. General observations from the study: Seemingly distinctive of ankylosing spondylitis blood was a TCR beta motif formed by eight highly homologous variants. From matched ankylosing spondylitis synovial fluid, disease-linked clones were reportedly recovered at significantly enriched levels. Researchers report that disease-linked clones proved CD8+ and relatively rare in peripheral blood.

About this clonotype itself: Its antigen remains unknown.

In germline, CDR1 is LGHDT, CDR2 YNNKEL (reference sequence). This CDR3 spans 16 amino acids. V shed 4 bases and J shed 0 bases, with 12 bases lying between them. Construction of TCR beta libraries was performed using quantitative 5'-RACE with molecular barcodes. TCRdb reanalysed the 5' RACE reads using MiXCR and keeps one entry per CDR3 protein. The sample lists 250,000 or so distinct CDR3 sequences, about 11% occurring once. The receptor was isolated from a male donor with ankylosing spondylitis or in good health (not recorded which). Sequencing used blood, either unsorted or a sorted T cell fraction (not recorded which). This sequence joins TRBV3-1 and TRBJ2-2; D is perhaps TRBD2 (5 bases). Here the CDR3 reads CASSPRERANTGELFF. The CDR3 DNA sequence: TGTGCCAGCAGCCCCCGGGAAAGGGCGAACACCGGGGAGCTGTTTTTT. The complete variable domain, with remaining parts taken from reference TRBV3-1 and TRBJ2-2, reads DTAVSQTPKYLVTQMGNDKSIKCEQNLGHDTMYWYKQDSKKFLKIMFSYNNKELIINETVPNRFSPKSPDKAHLNLHINSLELGDSAVYFCASSPRERANTGELFFGEGSRLTVL.